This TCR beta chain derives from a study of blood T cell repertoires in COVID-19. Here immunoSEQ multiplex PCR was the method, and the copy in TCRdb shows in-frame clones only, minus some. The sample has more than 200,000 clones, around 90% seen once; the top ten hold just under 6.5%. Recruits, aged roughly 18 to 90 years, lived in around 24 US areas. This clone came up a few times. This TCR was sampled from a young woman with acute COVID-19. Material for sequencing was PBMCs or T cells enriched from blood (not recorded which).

The CDR3 loop reads CASSRRQPPNEKLFF. The DNA of the CDR3 is TGTGCCAGTAGTAGAAGACAGCCGCCCAATGAAAAACTGTTTTTT. This sequence joins TRBV19 and TRBJ1-4; weak D call: TRBD1 (5 bases). V gave up 4 bases and J gave up 5 bases, with 14 bases separating them. This CDR3 spans 15 amino acids. Germline V gives CDR1 LNHDA, CDR2 SQIVND (reference sequence).